This TCR beta chain was obtained from a study of shared clonotypes between healthy human individuals. Across the study: CD8 memory received one plate per donor, CD8 naive two, CD4 memory three and CD4 naive three.

Whole-study findings and limits: What limited the represented genetic and exposure-history diversity was the small number of donors. Shared clonotypes across all four donors exceeded non-shared ones in generation probability.

Turning to this clone: Its antigen is not known.

At deep level, the assay was performed. Profiled with immunoSEQ multiplex PCR; TCRdb holds only in-frame clones, not every one. In the table there are about 1.9 million clones, 90% to 95% of which are singletons. Terminally differentiated effector memory CD45RA+ cells were excluded by CCR7 positive selection of CD45RO-negative cells. This CDR3 spans 15 amino acids. Germline CDR1 reads SQVTM; CDR2 reads ANQGSEA. Trimming at V came to 5 bases and at J to 5 bases, leaving 5 bases not matched to a gene. The chain joins TRBV29-1 to TRBJ2-2; the match to TRBD2 covers 13 bases. Sequences were obtained from naive CD8+ T cells from PBMCs. The receptor was derived from a young man in good health. Some clones in this sample may be carry-over from other donors' samples. DNA for the CDR3: TGCAGCGTTTTGGGACTAGCGGGAATTACCGGGGAGCTGTTTTTT. Amino acid sequence: CSVLGLAGITGELFF.